This T cell receptor (beta chain) was recorded in a study of blood T cell repertoires in COVID-19. The participants were between about 18 and 90 years old and came from under 25 US areas. Authors' methods: Amplification of reference gene primers was used by the study to estimate nucleated cell counts. Clones were read by immunoSEQ multiplex PCR, and TCRdb kept only the in-frame ones, dropping some. V and J calls and clone size are copied from that table; D and trimming were computed from the DNA. Found here are fewer than 200,000 clones, 81% of them singletons; the top ten hold about 6%. The sequenced sample consisted of PBMCs or T cells enriched from blood (not recorded which). This clonotype was sampled from a woman in her thirties or forties with acute COVID-19.

In DNA form, the CDR3 reads TGTGCCAGCAGCAAAGGGGGACAGGGGAACAGGGGCAATCAGCCCCAGCATTTT. This encodes CASSKGGQGNRGNQPQHF. The chain employs TRBV21-1 and TRBJ1-5; the table's D gene call, TRBD1, was not cross checked with the DNA. TRBV21-1 is listed as a pseudogene. The CDR3 has 18 residues.